The rows below give T cell receptor beta chains drawn from one sample of a study of cytomegalovirus exposure and HLA in healthy donors. The protocol was immunoSEQ multiplex PCR, while the TCRdb copy is restricted to in-frame clones and leaves out a portion. The data contain some 130,000 clones, roughly three quarters of them singletons. Specimen: PBMCs. These receptors were taken from a woman aged 40 to 50 in good health and CMV-seronegative. The CDR3 runs from the conserved cysteine through the conserved F or W. The D gene is left open where the match is weak. Clone size is given for some rows only: seen once, a few or many times, or a class if the clone is expanded.

TRBV5-1	TRBJ1-5	.	.	CASSLEGAQGQPQHF	TGCGCCAGCAGCTTGGAAGGGGCCCAGGGCCAGCCCCAGCATTTT
TRBV5-1	TRBJ1-3	TRBD1	.	CASSAQGAQTGNTIYF	TGCGCCAGCAGCGCCCAGGGGGCGCAGACTGGAAACACCATATATTTT
TRBV27	TRBJ1-1	.	once	CASSPLGGHSEAFF	TGTGCCAGCAGCCCCCTCGGGGGGCATTCTGAAGCTTTCTTT
TRBV6-4	TRBJ1-1	.	once	CASSAGRGTEAFF	TGTGCCAGCAGCGCCGGGAGGGGTACTGAAGCTTTCTTT
TRBV25-1	TRBJ1-5	.	.	CASSEVPREPQHF	TGTGCCAGCAGTGAAGTTCCGAGGGAGCCCCAGCATTTT
TRBV10-3	TRBJ1-4	.	.	CAIRGATNEKLFF	TGTGCCATCAGGGGAGCAACTAATGAAAAACTGTTTTTT
TRBV27	TRBJ2-5	TRBD1	.	CASSLQGVGLETQYF	TGTGCCAGCAGTTTACAGGGGGTCGGGCTGGAGACCCAGTACTTC
TRBV29-1	TRBJ1-4	TRBD1	.	CSAARQGAGDEKLFF	TGCAGCGCCGCGAGACAGGGGGCGGGTGATGAAAAACTGTTTTTT
TRBV7-9	TRBJ1-1	.	.	CASSPPENTEAFF	TGTGCCAGCAGCCCTCCAGAGAACACTGAAGCTTTCTTT
TRBV6-4	TRBJ1-1	.	.	CASCWEPGTEAFF	TGTGCCAGCTGCTGGGAGCCGGGGACTGAAGCTTTCTTT
TRBV2	TRBJ1-1	TRBD1	.	CASRGTRTGGTEAFF	TGTGCCAGCAGGGGGACCCGGACAGGGGGCACTGAAGCTTTCTTT
TRBV25-1	TRBJ2-3	TRBD2	once	CASSLELAGGDTQYF	TGTGCCAGCAGTTTAGAACTAGCGGGGGGGGATACGCAGTATTTT
TRBV19	TRBJ2-7	TRBD1	.	CASADKDRSSYEQYF	TGTGCCAGTGCCGACAAGGACAGGAGCTCCTACGAGCAGTACTTC
TRBV6-6	TRBJ1-1	.	.	CASTRGTVRRNTEAFF	TGTGCCAGCACCCGGGGGACCGTACGGCGGAACACTGAAGCTTTCTTT
TRBV27	TRBJ2-1	.	.	CASSLEGPLTNEQFF	TGTGCCAGCAGTTTAGAGGGCCCACTTACCAATGAGCAGTTCTTC
TRBV19	TRBJ1-1	.	few	CASSDSLRGGTEAFF	TGTGCCAGTAGTGACTCACTCAGGGGTGGCACTGAAGCTTTCTTT
TRBV29-1	TRBJ2-7	TRBD1	.	CSIQTGLSYEQYF	TGCAGCATCCAGACAGGGCTGTCCTACGAGCAGTACTTC
TRBV5-4	TRBJ2-7	TRBD2	.	CASSLAGGLAGYEQYF	TGTGCCAGCAGCTTGGCCGGGGGACTAGCGGGGTACGAGCAGTACTTC
TRBV4-3	TRBJ2-3	TRBD2	few	CASSQELAGADTQYF	TGCGCCAGCAGCCAAGAACTAGCGGGGGCAGATACGCAGTATTTT
TRBV5-6	TRBJ2-1	TRBD1	few	CASRTGLRISYNEQFF	TGTGCCAGCAGGACAGGGCTACGGATCTCCTACAATGAGCAGTTCTTC
TRBV6-5	TRBJ1-2	.	once	CASSYDRDYGYTF	TGTGCCAGCAGTTACGACCGGGACTATGGCTACACCTTC
TRBV11-2	TRBJ2-7	.	few	CASKLQVLAYEQYF	TGTGCCAGCAAGTTGCAGGTGCTCGCCTACGAGCAGTACTTC
TRBV9	TRBJ1-4	.	.	CASSARPRGGVTEKLFF	TGTGCCAGCAGCGCGCGACCACGTGGGGGGGTAACAGAAAAACTGTTTTTT
TRBV11-2	TRBJ1-1	.	.	CASSFRQNTEAFF	TGTGCCAGCAGCTTCCGACAGAACACTGAAGCTTTCTTT
TRBV5-1	TRBJ1-3	TRBD1	.	CASSLETGGPIYF	TGCGCCAGCAGCTTGGAGACAGGGGGCCCCATATATTTT
TRBV4-2	TRBJ1-1	TRBD1	.	CASSQDFNRGEAFF	TGTGCCAGCAGCCAAGATTTTAACAGGGGGGAAGCTTTCTTT
TRBV27	TRBJ1-3	TRBD1	.	CASRPDRGPGNTIYF	TGTGCCAGCAGGCCAGACAGGGGTCCTGGAAACACCATATATTTT
TRBV19	TRBJ1-1	.	.	CASRLDRTRGAFF	TGTGCCAGTAGGTTGGACAGAACCCGCGGGGCTTTCTTT
TRBV7-9	TRBJ1-6	TRBD1	.	CASLGDRGNNSPLHF	TGTGCCAGCCTAGGGGACAGGGGCAATAATTCACCCCTCCACTTT
TRBV2	TRBJ2-7	TRBD1	.	CASRTGQGGFYEQYF	TGTGCCAGCAGGACGGGACAGGGAGGTTTCTACGAGCAGTACTTC
TRBV10-3	TRBJ1-2	.	once	CAISEADRYGYTF	TGTGCCATCAGTGAGGCCGACAGGTATGGCTACACCTTC
TRBV5-1	TRBJ1-2	TRBD1	.	CASSLAGGTGGYGYTF	TGCGCCAGCAGCTTGGCCGGTGGGACAGGGGGCTATGGCTACACCTTC
TRBV30	TRBJ1-6	.	.	CAWSEGYSPLHF	TGTGCCTGGAGTGAGGGGTACTCACCCCTCCACTTT
TRBV28	TRBJ2-6	.	.	CASSLWASGANVLTF	TGTGCCAGCAGTTTATGGGCCTCTGGGGCCAACGTCCTGACTTTC
TRBV10-1	TRBJ2-3	.	.	CASSVETSTDTQYF	TGCGCCAGCAGTGTAGAGACTAGCACAGATACGCAGTATTTT